One and the same sample provided the 27 T cell receptor beta chains below, sequenced in a study of T cell responses to AZD1222 COVID-19 vaccine. Assay used: immunoSEQ multiplex PCR; TCRdb lists only in-frame clones, some missing. The table shows some 100,000 clones, with about 89% occurring only once. This material consisted of peripheral blood, taken 28 days after the second AZD1222 dose. These receptors were collected from an adult who received the AZD1222 COVID-19 vaccine.

V is TRBV7-9 and J is TRBJ1-2; maybe TRBD1 (5 bases). The germline V gene has CDR1 SEHNR and CDR2 FQNEAQ (reference sequence). The V end was cut by 1 base, the J end by 8 bases, with 8 bases between. The CDR3 is 12 residues long. CDR3: CASSLDTGGYTF. DNA of the CDR3: TGTGCCAGCAGCTTAGATACAGGCGGCTACACCTTC.

This clone was seen ten or more times. The chain employs TRBV19 and TRBJ2-1; 10 nucleotides line up with TRBD2. CDR3 length: 15 residues. Per the germline V gene, CDR1 is LNHDA and CDR2 is SQIVND (reference sequence). V lost 3 bases, J lost 7 bases, and 6 bases stayed unmatched. DNA of the CDR3: TGTGCCAGTAGTATTTCAGCGGGAGGGCCGAATGAGCAGTTCTTC. This codes for CASSISAGGPNEQFF.

This clone was recorded only once. The chain links TRBV18 to TRBJ2-5; TRBD1 agrees at 12 bases. V lost 3 bases to trimming and J lost 4 bases; unmatched junction nucleotides: 6. The CDR3 is 16 residues long. CDR1 is KGHSH and CDR2 is LQKENI in the germline V gene. The CDR3 reads CASSPGTGGSGETQYF. The CDR3 region has the DNA TGTGCCAGCTCACCCGGGACAGGGGGCTCGGGAGAGACCCAGTACTTC.

V usage is TRBV30 and J usage is TRBJ1-3; D remains ambiguous. The CDR3 loop spans 13 amino acids. Trimming removed 0 bases at V and 3 bases at J, with 6 bases between. From germline, CDR1 is GTSNPN and CDR2 SVGIG (reference sequence). The CDR3 reads CAWSVGFGNTIYF. The CDR3, as DNA: TGTGCCTGGAGTGTGGGGTTTGGAAACACCATATATTTT.

This clone was detected only a few times. V and J are TRBV12-3 or TRBV12-4 and TRBJ1-2; D gene uncertain. The CDR3 contains 13 residues. Trimming stripped 5 bases from V and 8 bases from J, with 15 bases between. The CDR3 region is CASSEQRAWGYTF. CDR3 nucleotide sequence: TGTGCCAGCAGTGAACAGCGGGCGTGGGGCTACACCTTC.

This chain connects TRBV14 to TRBJ1-1; 8 nucleotides line up with TRBD1. Trimming removed 4 bases from V and 4 bases from J; junction bases left unmatched: 5. CDR1 is SGHDN and CDR2 is FVKESK in the germline V gene. The CDR3 is made up of 14 amino acids. The CDR3 region is CASSRQGSSTEAFF. In DNA form, the CDR3 reads TGTGCCAGCAGCCGACAGGGGTCGAGCACTGAAGCTTTCTTT.

The chain employs TRBV30 and TRBJ1-4, with D unresolved. Trimming left V 7 bases short and J 10 bases short, with 25 bases between. CDR3 size: 15 residues. Germline lookup yields CDR1 GTSNPN and CDR2 SVGIG (reference sequence). The CDR3 reads CASSPSGPVVVKLFF. The CDR3 nucleotides read TGTGCCTCCTCGCCGTCAGGACCGGTTGTGGTAAAACTGTTTTTT.

This rearrangement joins TRBV28 to TRBJ1-2; D ambiguous. From germline, CDR1 is MDHEN and CDR2 SYDVKM. This CDR3 region has 15 residues. Trimming left V 4 bases short and J 1 base short, with 13 bases between. The DNA of the CDR3 is TGTGCCAGCAGTTCACCCCCCGCCCATAACTATGGCTACACCTTC. As protein: CASSSPPAHNYGYTF.

The chain employs TRBV10-3 and TRBJ2-1, with TRBD2 matching over 13 bases. V lost 4 bases, J lost 3 bases, and 6 bases stayed unmatched. Looked up from germline, CDR1 is ENHRY and CDR2 is SYGVKD. CDR3 size: 17 residues. This chain's CDR3 is CAISGGTSGTYYNEQFF. CDR3 DNA: TGTGCCATCAGTGGGGGGACTAGCGGGACTTACTACAATGAGCAGTTCTTC.

The rearrangement joins TRBV27 to TRBJ2-5, with 13 bases matching TRBD2. This CDR3 has 16 residues. V lost 5 bases to trimming and J lost 5 bases; unmatched junction nucleotides: 8. CDR1 and CDR2 (germline): MNHEY, SMNVEV (reference sequence). CDR3 DNA sequence: TGTGCCAGCAGTCCCCGACTAGCGGGAGGAGTGGAGACCCAGTACTTC. Its protein is CASSPRLAGGVETQYF.

The chain has TRBV12-3 or TRBV12-4 and TRBJ1-4; unclear D gene. The CDR3 consists of 12 residues. The V end lost 5 bases, the J end lost 8 bases, and 9 bases lay between the germline ends. The CDR3 spells CASSIRSEKLFF. CDR3 bases: TGTGCCAGCAGTATCCGGAGCGAAAAACTGTTTTTT.

The DNA of the CDR3 is TGTGCCAGCCGGCGGGGAGGGAACACAGATACGCAGTATTTT. Its translation is CASRRGGNTDTQYF. The gene calls are TRBV9 and TRBJ2-3; TRBD2 matches at 7 bases. Trimming cost V 7 bases and J 2 bases; bases outside gene matches: 7. There are 14 residues in the CDR3. Germline values: CDR1 SGDLS, CDR2 YYNGEE.

J is TRBJ2-2 and V is TRBV27, with D maybe TRBD1 (5 bases). Germline V lookup: CDR1 MNHEY, CDR2 SMNVEV (reference sequence). This CDR3 is built from 14 residues. V was cut by 5 bases and J by 2 bases, with 9 bases left in between. The CDR3 sequence: CASSTTGNTGELFF. The CDR3 DNA reads TGTGCCAGCAGTACCACAGGAAACACCGGGGAGCTGTTTTTT.

V is TRBV5-1 and J is TRBJ1-2, with D hard to call. The CDR3 length is 14 residues. Germline CDR1 and CDR2: SGHRS and YFSETQ. V was trimmed by 3 bases and J by 4 bases, leaving 13 bases between them. CDR3 sequence (DNA): TGCGCCAGCAGCTCGCCACCTGCAACCTATGGCTACACCTTC. Translated, it gives CASSSPPATYGYTF.

This chain links TRBV10-3 with TRBJ1-2, with a tentative D call TRBD1 (5 bases). The CDR3 has 16 residues. Germline V lookup: CDR1 ENHRY, CDR2 SYGVKD. Trimming took 4 bases from V and 6 from J, leaving 21 bases between them. CDR3 sequence (DNA): TGTGCCATCAGTGGAGGGGAGACCAACTTAAAGAATGGCTACACCTTC. Its translation: CAISGGETNLKNGYTF.

V is TRBV6-4 and J is TRBJ2-2, with 8 bases that match TRBD1. CDR1 is MRHNA and CDR2 is SNTAGT in the germline V gene. The J segment lost 0 bases and the V segment lost 8 bases, leaving 5 bases of the junction unmatched. This CDR3 contains 15 residues. The DNA for the CDR3 is TGTGCCAGCGCGGAGACAGGGGCGAACACCGGGGAGCTGTTTTTT. It specifies CASAETGANTGELFF.

The rearrangement uses TRBV19 and TRBJ1-5; a weak D match, TRBD1 (5 bases). Germline V gives CDR1 LNHDA, CDR2 SQIVND (reference sequence). The CDR3 length is 15 residues. The ends were cut back, 3 bases at V and 7 bases at J, with 16 bases in the middle. The DNA for the CDR3 is TGTGCCAGTAGTATCTATTCAGGGACGGGGCAGCCCCAGCATTTT. This encodes CASSIYSGTGQPQHF.

Here the CDR3 reads CASSLTRISTDTQYF. The DNA for the CDR3 is TGTGCCAGCAGTCTGACTAGGATCAGCACAGATACGCAGTATTTT. V gene TRBV2 combines with J gene TRBJ2-3; the D gene is possibly TRBD2 (6 bases). V was trimmed by 5 bases and J by 0 bases, leaving 12 bases between them. The CDR3 has 15 amino acids. Germline values: CDR1 SNHLY, CDR2 FYNNEI.

The chain employs TRBV7-2 and TRBJ1-2; no clear D. Per the germline V gene, CDR1 is SGHTA and CDR2 is FQGNSA. The V end lost 4 bases, the J end lost 6 bases, and 15 bases lay between the germline ends. This CDR3 spans 14 amino acids. The CDR3 DNA is TGTGCCAGCAGCTCCCGTCGAGGTGATGATGGCTACACCTTC. Amino acid sequence: CASSSRRGDDGYTF.

This chain joins TRBV2 and TRBJ2-1, with D possibly called TRBD1 or TRBD2 (5 bases each). Germline lookup yields CDR1 SNHLY and CDR2 FYNNEI. Trimming shortened V by 6 bases and J by 6 bases, and 18 bases separated the two germline ends. This CDR3 has 15 residues. The chain's CDR3 is CASRENGTPGNEQFF. The CDR3 DNA reads as TGTGCCAGCAGGGAGAACGGGACCCCTGGCAATGAGCAGTTCTTC.

The chain uses TRBV12-3 or TRBV12-4 and TRBJ1-1; D is ambiguous. The V end was cut by 5 bases, the J end by 2 bases, with 9 bases between. The CDR3 runs to 13 residues. The CDR3 region has the DNA TGTGCCAGCAGTCAAGGAACCAACACTGAAGCTTTCTTT. This gives the protein CASSQGTNTEAFF.

The CDR3 nucleotides read TGCGCCAGCAGCTCCGAACGGAACACCATATATTTT. Protein sequence: CASSSERNTIYF. V usage is TRBV5-1 and J usage is TRBJ1-3; D gene ambiguous. V lost 3 bases and J lost 7, with 8 bases in between. Germline lookup yields CDR1 SGHRS and CDR2 YFSETQ. This CDR3 comprises 12 residues.

The V and J genes are TRBV19 and TRBJ1-1; D remains unclear. The CDR3 spans 16 residues. CDR1 is LNHDA, CDR2 SQIVND, per germline (reference sequence). The V gene lost 5 bases and the J gene lost 0 bases, with 16 bases spanning the gap. The CDR3 protein is CASSPLGGRMNTEAFF. Written as DNA, the CDR3 is TGTGCCAGTAGTCCTCTTGGTGGACGGATGAACACTGAAGCTTTCTTT.

This chain connects TRBV12-3 or TRBV12-4 to TRBJ1-2; D uncertain. The V end was cut by 5 bases, the J end by 8 bases, with 9 bases between. This CDR3 region has 11 residues. The CDR3, as DNA: TGTGCCAGCAGTGCGAGATACGGCTACACCTTC. Translation gives CASSARYGYTF.

The V call is TRBV6-1, the J call TRBJ2-7; weak D call: TRBD1 (5 bases). The germline V gene encodes CDR1 MNHNS and CDR2 SASEGT. This CDR3 is 11 amino acids long. The V gene lost 3 bases and the J gene lost 7 bases, with 7 bases spanning the gap. CDR3 coding DNA: TGTGCCAGCAGTGAGAACAGGGAGCAGTACTTC. This gives the protein CASSENREQYF.

The chain couples TRBV7-9 to TRBJ1-3; no reliable D call. V lost 3 bases to trimming and J lost 0 bases, with 9 bases between them. The CDR3 is made up of 15 amino acids. Germline V gives CDR1 SEHNR, CDR2 FQNEAQ (reference sequence). CDR3 coding DNA: TGTGCCAGCAGCTTCGCTCGGAACTCTGGAAACACCATATATTTT. It translates to CASSFARNSGNTIYF.

The chain couples TRBV7-9 to TRBJ1-2; D ambiguous. The germline V gene encodes CDR1 SEHNR and CDR2 FQNEAQ (reference sequence). V lost 4 bases and J 8 bases, leaving 14 bases between the germline ends. The CDR3 covers 13 residues. The CDR3 protein is CASSSAGVGGYTF. For the CDR3, the DNA is TGTGCCAGCAGCTCAGCAGGTGTTGGAGGCTACACCTTC.